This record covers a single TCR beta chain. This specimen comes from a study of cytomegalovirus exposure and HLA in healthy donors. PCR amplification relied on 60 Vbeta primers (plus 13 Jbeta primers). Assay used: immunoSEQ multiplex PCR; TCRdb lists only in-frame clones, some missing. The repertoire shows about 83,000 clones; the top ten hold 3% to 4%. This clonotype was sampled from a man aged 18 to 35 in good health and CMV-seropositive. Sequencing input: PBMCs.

CDR3 sequence: CASSVSGAGNQPQHF. In DNA, the CDR3 is TGTGCCAGCAGCGTCTCGGGTGCGGGCAATCAGCCCCAGCATTTT. The V and J genes are TRBV6-5 and TRBJ1-5; D ambiguous. V was pared by 6 bases and J by 2 bases, with 14 bases between. CDR3 length: 15 residues. CDR1 and CDR2 (germline): MNHEY, SVGAGI.